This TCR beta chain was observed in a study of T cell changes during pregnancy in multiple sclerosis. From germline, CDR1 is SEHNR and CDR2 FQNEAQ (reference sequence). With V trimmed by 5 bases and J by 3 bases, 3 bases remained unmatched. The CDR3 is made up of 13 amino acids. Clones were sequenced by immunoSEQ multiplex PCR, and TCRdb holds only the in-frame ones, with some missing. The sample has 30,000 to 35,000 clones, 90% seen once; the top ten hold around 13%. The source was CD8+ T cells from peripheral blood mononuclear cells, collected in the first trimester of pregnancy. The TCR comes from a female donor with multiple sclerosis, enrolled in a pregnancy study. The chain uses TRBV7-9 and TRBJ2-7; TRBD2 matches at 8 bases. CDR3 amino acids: CASSRSGSYEQYF. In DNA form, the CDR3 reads TGTGCCAGCAGCAGAAGCGGGAGCTACGAGCAGTACTTC.